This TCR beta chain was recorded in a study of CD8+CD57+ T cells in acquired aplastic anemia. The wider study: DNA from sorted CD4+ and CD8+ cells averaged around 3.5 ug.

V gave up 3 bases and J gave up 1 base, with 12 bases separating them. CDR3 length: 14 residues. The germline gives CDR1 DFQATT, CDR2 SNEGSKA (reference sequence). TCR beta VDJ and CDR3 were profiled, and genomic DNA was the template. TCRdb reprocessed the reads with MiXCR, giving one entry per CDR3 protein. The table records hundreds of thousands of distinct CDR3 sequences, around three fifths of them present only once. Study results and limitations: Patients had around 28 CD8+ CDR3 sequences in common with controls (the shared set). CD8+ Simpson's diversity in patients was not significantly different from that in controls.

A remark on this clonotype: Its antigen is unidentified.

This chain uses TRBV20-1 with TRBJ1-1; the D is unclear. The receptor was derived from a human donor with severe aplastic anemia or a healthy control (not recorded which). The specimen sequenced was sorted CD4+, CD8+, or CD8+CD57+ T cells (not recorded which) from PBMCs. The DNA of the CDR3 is TGCAGTGCTAGTGGGAGGGTTACGAACACTGAAGCTTTCTTT. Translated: CSASGRVTNTEAFF.